The entry below gives a single T cell receptor beta chain sequence along with its context. The record originates from a study of blood T cell repertoires in COVID-19. Study as a whole: Whether acute or convalescent, the COVID-19 samples came from the United States, Italy and Spain. The cDNA or gDNA used as material had been derived from T cells, B-cell-depleted T cells, or PBMCs.

As originally analysed: Counts of nucleated cells, estimated from reference gene primer amplification, were obtained. The assay was immunoSEQ multiplex PCR, and TCRdb's table has in-frame clones only and misses some. D and trimming come from the DNA, and the V and J calls and clone size come from that table. The table lists 110,000 or so clones, roughly 79% of them singletons. Input material: peripheral blood. This TCR derives from a human donor in a cohort sampled during active COVID-19.

Here the CDR3 reads CATSDPAGGPNNEQFF. The CDR3 DNA sequence: TGTGCCACCAGTGATCCTGCGGGGGGGCCTAATAATGAGCAGTTCTTC. The V call is TRBV24-1, the J call TRBJ2-1, with 9 positions matching TRBD2. With 3 bases clipped from V and 7 bases from J, the junction kept 9 bases outside the gene matches. CDR1 KGHDR and CDR2 SFDVKD come from the germline V gene. The CDR3 runs to 16 residues.